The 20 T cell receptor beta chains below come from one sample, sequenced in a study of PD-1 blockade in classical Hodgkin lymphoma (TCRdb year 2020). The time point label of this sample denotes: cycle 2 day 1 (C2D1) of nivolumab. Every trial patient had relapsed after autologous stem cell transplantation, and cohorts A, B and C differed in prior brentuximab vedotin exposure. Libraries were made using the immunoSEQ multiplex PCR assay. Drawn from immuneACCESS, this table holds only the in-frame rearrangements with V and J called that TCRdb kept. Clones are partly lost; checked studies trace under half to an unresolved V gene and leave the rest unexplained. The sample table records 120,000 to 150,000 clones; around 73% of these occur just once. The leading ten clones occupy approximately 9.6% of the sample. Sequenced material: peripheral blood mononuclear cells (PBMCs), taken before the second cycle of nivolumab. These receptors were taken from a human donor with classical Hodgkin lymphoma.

The CDR3 coding sequence is TGTGCCAGTAGTATTTCCGGACTGCTCTACAATGAGCAGTTCTTC. It specifies CASSISGLLYNEQFF. V usage is TRBV19 and J usage is TRBJ2-1; D perhaps matches TRBD2 (5 bases). Trimming shortened V by 3 bases and J by 3 bases, and 12 bases separated the two germline ends. The germline V gene encodes CDR1 LNHDA and CDR2 SQIVND (reference sequence). The CDR3 has 15 amino acids.

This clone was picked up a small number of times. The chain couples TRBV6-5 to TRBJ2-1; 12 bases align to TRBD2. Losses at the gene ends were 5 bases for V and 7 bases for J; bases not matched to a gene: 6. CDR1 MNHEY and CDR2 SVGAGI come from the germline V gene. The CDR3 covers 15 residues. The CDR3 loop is CASSPLAGGGNEQFF. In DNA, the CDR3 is TGTGCCAGCAGTCCTCTAGCGGGAGGGGGAAATGAGCAGTTCTTC.

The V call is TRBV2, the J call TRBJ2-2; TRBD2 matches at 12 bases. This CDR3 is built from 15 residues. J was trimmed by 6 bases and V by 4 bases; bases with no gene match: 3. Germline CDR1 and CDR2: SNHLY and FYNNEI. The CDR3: CASSASGGASGELFF. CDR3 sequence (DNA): TGTGCCAGCAGTGCTAGCGGGGGGGCCTCCGGGGAGCTGTTTTTT.

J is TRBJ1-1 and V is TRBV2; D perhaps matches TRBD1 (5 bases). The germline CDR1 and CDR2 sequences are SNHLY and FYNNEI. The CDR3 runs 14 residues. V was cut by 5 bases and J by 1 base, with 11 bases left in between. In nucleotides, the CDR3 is TGTGCCAGCAGTTGGGGGGGGAGGAACACTGAAGCTTTCTTT. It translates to CASSWGGRNTEAFF.

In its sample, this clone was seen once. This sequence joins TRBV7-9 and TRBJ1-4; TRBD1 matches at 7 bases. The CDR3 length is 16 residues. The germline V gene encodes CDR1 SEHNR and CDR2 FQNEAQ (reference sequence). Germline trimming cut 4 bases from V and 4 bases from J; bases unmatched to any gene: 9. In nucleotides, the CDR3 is TGTGCCAGCAGCTCCTCTTCGGGACAGCGTAATGAAAAACTGTTTTTT. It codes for CASSSSSGQRNEKLFF.

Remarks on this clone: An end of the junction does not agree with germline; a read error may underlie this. The CDR3, as DNA: TGTGCTAGCAGTCCCGGACTAGCGGGTGAGACCCAGTACTTC. It yields the protein CASSPGLAGETQYF. V is TRBV7-7 and J is TRBJ2-5; TRBD2 matches at 11 bases. CDR1 and CDR2 from the germline V gene are SSHAT and FNYEAQ (reference sequence). The CDR3 spans 14 residues.

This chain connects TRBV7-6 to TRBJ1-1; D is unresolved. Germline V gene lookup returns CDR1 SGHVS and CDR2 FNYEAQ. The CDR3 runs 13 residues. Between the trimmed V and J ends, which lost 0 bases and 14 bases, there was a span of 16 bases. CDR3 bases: TGTGCCAGCAGCTTAGCGGCCAGAAATCGGATCTTCTTT. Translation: CASSLAARNRIFF.

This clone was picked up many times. The CDR3 region has the DNA TGCAGCGTTGTGGGGGACGCCCGAACGGAGACCCAGTACTTC. As protein: CSVVGDARTETQYF. This sequence joins TRBV29-1 and TRBJ2-5, with D perhaps assigned TRBD1 or TRBD2 (5 bases each). The V gene lost 4 bases and the J gene lost 5 bases, with 17 bases spanning the gap. The CDR3 covers 14 residues. Looked up from germline, CDR1 is SQVTM and CDR2 is ANQGSEA. Using reference TRBV29-1 and TRBJ2-5 for the parts outside the CDR3, the full variable domain is SAVISQKPSRDICQRGTSLTIQCQVDSQVTMMFWYRQQPGQSLTLIATANQGSEATYESGFVIDKFPISRPNLTFSTLTVSNMSPEDSSIYLCSVVGDARTETQYFGPGTRLLVL.

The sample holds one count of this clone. The CDR3 DNA is TGTGCCAGCAGCGTTGGGGCTAGCGGGGGGGCCGTGGAGACCCAGTACTTC. Translation gives CASSVGASGGAVETQYF. The chain recombines TRBV9 with TRBJ2-5; 12 bases fit TRBD2. Germline assignment: CDR1 SGDLS and CDR2 YYNGEE. The CDR3 length is 17 residues. V shed 2 bases and J 5 bases; nucleotides not matched to a gene: 10.

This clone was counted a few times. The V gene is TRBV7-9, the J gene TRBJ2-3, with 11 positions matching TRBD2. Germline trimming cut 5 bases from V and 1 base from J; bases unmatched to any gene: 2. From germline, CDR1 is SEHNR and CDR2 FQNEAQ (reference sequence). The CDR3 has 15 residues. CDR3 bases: TGTGCCAGCAGCCCACTAGCGGGAGGCACAGATACGCAGTATTTT. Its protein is CASSPLAGGTDTQYF.

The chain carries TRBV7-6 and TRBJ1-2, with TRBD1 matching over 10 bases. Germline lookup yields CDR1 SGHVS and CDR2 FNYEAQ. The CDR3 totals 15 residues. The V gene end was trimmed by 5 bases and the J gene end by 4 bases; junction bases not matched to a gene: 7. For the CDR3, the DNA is TGTGCCAGCAGCGCCGGGACAGGGGCCCTCTATGGCTACACCTTC. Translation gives CASSAGTGALYGYTF.

The CDR3 region has the DNA TGTGCCAGTAGTATACGGACAGGGGCAGAAGGCAATCAGCCCCAGCATTTT. It translates to CASSIRTGAEGNQPQHF. The rearrangement links TRBV19 to TRBJ1-5, with 9 bases aligning to TRBD1. The CDR3 runs 17 residues. Trimming cost V 2 bases and J 2 bases; bases outside gene matches: 7. The V gene's germline CDR1 is LNHDA and CDR2 SQIVND (reference sequence).

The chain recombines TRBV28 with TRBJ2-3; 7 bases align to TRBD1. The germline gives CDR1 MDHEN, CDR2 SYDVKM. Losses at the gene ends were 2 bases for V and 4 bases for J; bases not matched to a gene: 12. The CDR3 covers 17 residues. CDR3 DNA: TGTGCCAGCAGTTTAGCCCGACAGGGAAGGGGGCCAGATACGCAGTATTTT. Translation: CASSLARQGRGPDTQYF. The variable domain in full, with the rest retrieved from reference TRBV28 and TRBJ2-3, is DVKVTQSSRYLVKRTGEKVFLECVQDMDHENMFWYRQDPGLGLRLIYFSYDVKMKEKGDIPEGYSVSREKKERFSLILESASTNQTSMYLCASSLARQGRGPDTQYFGPGTRLTVL.

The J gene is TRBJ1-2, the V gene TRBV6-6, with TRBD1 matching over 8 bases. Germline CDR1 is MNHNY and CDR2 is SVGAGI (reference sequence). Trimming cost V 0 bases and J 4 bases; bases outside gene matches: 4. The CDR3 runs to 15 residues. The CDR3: CASSYSAGGLYGYTF. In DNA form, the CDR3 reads TGTGCCAGCAGTTACTCGGCAGGGGGCCTCTATGGCTACACCTTC.

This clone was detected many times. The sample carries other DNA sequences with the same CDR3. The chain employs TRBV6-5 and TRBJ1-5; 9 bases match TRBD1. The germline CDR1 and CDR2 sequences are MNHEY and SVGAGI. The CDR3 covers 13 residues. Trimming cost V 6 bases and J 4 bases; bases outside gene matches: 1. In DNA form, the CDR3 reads TGTGCCAGCAGCGGGACAGGGAATCAGCCCCAGCATTTT. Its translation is CASSGTGNQPQHF.

This chain's CDR3 is CASRPTGRLNYGYTF. CDR3 DNA: TGTGCCAGCAGACCCACAGGACGGCTTAACTATGGCTACACCTTC. The V gene is TRBV6-6, the J gene TRBJ1-2; tentative D call: TRBD1 (5 bases). Looked up from germline, CDR1 is MNHNY and CDR2 is SVGAGI (reference sequence). Trimming stripped 6 bases from V and 1 base from J, with 15 bases between. This CDR3 is 15 amino acids long.

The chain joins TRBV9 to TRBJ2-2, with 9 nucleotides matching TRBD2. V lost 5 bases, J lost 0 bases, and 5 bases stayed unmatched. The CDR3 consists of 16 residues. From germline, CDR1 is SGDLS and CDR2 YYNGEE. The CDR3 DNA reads TGTGCCAGCAGATATCGACTAGCGGCGAACACCGGGGAGCTGTTTTTT. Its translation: CASRYRLAANTGELFF.

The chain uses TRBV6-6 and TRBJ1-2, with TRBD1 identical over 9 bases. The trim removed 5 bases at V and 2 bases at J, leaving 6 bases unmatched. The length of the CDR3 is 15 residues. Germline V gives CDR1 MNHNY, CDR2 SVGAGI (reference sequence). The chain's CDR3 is CASSLRQGENYGYTF. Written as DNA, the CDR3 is TGTGCCAGCAGTCTCCGACAGGGGGAGAACTATGGCTACACCTTC.

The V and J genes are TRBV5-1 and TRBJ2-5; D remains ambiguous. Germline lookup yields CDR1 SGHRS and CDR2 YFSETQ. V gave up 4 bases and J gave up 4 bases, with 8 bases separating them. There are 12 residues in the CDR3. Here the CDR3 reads CASSEKRETQYF. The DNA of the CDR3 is TGCGCCAGCAGCGAAAAAAGAGAGACCCAGTACTTC.

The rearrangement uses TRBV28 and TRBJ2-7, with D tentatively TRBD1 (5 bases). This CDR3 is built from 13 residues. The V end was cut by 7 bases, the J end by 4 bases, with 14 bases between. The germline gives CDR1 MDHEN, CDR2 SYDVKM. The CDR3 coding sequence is TGTGCCAGCAATTTCGATGGGGCTTACGAGCAGTACTTC. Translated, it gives CASNFDGAYEQYF.